This T cell receptor (beta chain) is drawn from a study of T cell clonality in common variable immunodeficiency. Study-level findings and limits: Links between repertoire features and CVID complications were heterogeneity-limited. Compared with healthy controls, CVID subjects showed increased TCRbeta clonality, mostly in about a third.

Both groups were predominantly of Caucasian heritage. This CDR3 spans 12 amino acids. Trimming shortened V by 8 bases and J by 3 bases, and 10 bases separated the two germline ends. Germline lookup yields CDR1 LNHDA and CDR2 SQIVND (reference sequence). This clone showed up many times. Its target is not known. The sequenced fragment ends 3 residues before the CDR3 boundary, so the rest is inferred from the germline J gene. TCRdb's table, derived via immunoSEQ multiplex PCR, lists solely in-frame clones and lacks some. The data show around 81,000 clones, with none appearing a single time. The specimen was peripheral blood mononuclear cells. The rearrangement joins TRBV19 to TRBJ1-2; D is ambiguous. The clonotype was recovered from a person aged 18 to 69 in good health. The CDR3 region is CASGNSYYGYTF. CDR3 bases read: TGTGCCAGTGGAAACAGTTACTATGGC.